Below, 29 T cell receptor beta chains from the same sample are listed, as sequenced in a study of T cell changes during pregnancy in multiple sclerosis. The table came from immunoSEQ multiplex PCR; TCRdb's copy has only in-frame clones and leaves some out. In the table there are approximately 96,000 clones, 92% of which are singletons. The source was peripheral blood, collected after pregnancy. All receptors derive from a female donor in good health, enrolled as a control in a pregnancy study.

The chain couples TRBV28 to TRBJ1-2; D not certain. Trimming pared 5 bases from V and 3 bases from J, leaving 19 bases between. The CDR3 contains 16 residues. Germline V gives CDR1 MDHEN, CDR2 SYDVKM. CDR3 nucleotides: TGTGCCAGCAGTAACAGTTGGGCACCTCCGGACTATGGCTACACCTTC. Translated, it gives CASSNSWAPPDYGYTF.

CDR3 nucleotides: TGTGCCAGCAGCTTCGGTGGGGGCGGATACGAGCAGTACTTC. Protein: CASSFGGGGYEQYF. The V and J genes are TRBV7-2 and TRBJ2-7, with D tentatively TRBD1 (6 bases). V shed 3 bases and J shed 4 bases, with 13 bases lying between them. The CDR3 covers 14 residues. Germline V gene lookup returns CDR1 SGHTA and CDR2 FQGNSA.

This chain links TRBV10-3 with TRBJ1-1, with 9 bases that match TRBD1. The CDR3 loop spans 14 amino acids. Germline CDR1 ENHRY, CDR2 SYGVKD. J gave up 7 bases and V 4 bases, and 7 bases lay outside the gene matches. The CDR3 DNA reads TGTGCCATCAGTGGAACAGGGGGCGGAGATGAAGCTTTCTTT. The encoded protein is CAISGTGGGDEAFF.

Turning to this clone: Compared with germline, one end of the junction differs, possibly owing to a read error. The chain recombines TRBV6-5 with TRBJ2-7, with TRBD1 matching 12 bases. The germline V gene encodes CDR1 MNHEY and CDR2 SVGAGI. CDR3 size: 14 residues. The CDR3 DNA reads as TGTGCCAGCAGTACCCGGGACAGGGGGCGGGAGCCGTACTTC. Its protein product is CASSTRDRGREPYF.

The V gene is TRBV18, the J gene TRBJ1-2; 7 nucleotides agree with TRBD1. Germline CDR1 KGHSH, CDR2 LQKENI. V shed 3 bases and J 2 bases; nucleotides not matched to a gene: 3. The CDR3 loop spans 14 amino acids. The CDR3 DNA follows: TGTGCCAGCTCACCTGACAGGGTCAACTATGGCTACACCTTC. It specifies CASSPDRVNYGYTF.

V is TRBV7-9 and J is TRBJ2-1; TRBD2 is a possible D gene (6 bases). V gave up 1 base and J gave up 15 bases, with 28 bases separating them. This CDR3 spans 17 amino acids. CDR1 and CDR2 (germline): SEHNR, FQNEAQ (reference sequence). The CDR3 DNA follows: TGTGCCAGCAGCTTAGACGCTTTACAGCGGGCCTCCCCCGATACGTTCTTC. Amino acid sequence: CASSLDALQRASPDTFF.

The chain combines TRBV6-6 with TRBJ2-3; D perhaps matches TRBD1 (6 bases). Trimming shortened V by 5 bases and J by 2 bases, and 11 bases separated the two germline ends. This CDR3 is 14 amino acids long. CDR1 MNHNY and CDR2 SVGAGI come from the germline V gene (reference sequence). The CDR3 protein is CASSPRGYTDTQYF. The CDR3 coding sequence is TGTGCCAGCAGTCCCAGGGGCTACACAGATACGCAGTATTTT.

The CDR3, as DNA: TGTGCCTGGACCGTTAGGGGTGATACTGAAGCTTTCTTT. Amino acid sequence: CAWTVRGDTEAFF. The genes are TRBV30 and TRBJ1-1; the D gene is possibly TRBD1 (5 bases). The CDR3 runs to 13 residues. The germline V and J ends were trimmed by 4 bases and 5 bases, with 14 bases remaining between them. Germline CDR1 GTSNPN, CDR2 SVGIG (reference sequence).

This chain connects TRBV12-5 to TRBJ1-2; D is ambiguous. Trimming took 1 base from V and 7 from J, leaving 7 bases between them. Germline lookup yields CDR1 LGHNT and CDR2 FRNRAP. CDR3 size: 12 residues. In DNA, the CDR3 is TGTGCTAGTGGTTTGGGGCTCCTTGGCTACACCTTC. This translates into CASGLGLLGYTF.

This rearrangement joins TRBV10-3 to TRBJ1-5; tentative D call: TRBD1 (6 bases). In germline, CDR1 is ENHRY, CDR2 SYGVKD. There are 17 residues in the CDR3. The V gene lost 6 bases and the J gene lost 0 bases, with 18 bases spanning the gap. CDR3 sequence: CAISRTADPYSNQPQHF. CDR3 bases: TGTGCCATCAGCAGGACAGCCGACCCTTATAGCAATCAGCCCCAGCATTTT.

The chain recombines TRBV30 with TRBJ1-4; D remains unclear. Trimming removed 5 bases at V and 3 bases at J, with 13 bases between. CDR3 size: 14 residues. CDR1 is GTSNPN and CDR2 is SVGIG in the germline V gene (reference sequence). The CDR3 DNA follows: TGTGCCTGGGGCCCCAGCGGGGCTAATGAAAAACTGTTTTTT. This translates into CAWGPSGANEKLFF.

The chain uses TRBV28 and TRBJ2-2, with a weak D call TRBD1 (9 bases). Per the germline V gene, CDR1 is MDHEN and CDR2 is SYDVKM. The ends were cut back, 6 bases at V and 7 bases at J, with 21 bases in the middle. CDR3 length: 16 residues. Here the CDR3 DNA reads TGTGCCAGCAGACCGGGGGGGACAGGGAGAAACGGGGAGCTGTTTTTT. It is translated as CASRPGGTGRNGELFF. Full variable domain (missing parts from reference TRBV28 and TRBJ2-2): DVKVTQSSRYLVKRTGEKVFLECVQDMDHENMFWYRQDPGLGLRLIYFSYDVKMKEKGDIPEGYSVSREKKERFSLILESASTNQTSMYLCASRPGGTGRNGELFFGEGSRLTVL.

The CDR3, as DNA: TGCAGCGTTGAACTCCTAGCGGGAGGAACCTACAATGAGCAGTTCTTC. Encoded protein: CSVELLAGGTYNEQFF. The chain links TRBV29-1 to TRBJ2-1; 11 bases are shared with TRBD2. This CDR3 is built from 16 residues. V lost 2 bases and J lost 2; bases outside the gene matches: 5. Germline CDR1 and CDR2: SQVTM and ANQGSEA.

Here the CDR3 DNA reads TGTGCCAGCAGCGCGGAGGGGACTAGCACAGATACGCAGTATTTT. It encodes CASSAEGTSTDTQYF. This rearrangement joins TRBV11-2 to TRBJ2-3, with D possibly being TRBD2 (6 bases). V was clipped by 5 bases and J by 0 bases, with 12 bases between them. CDR1 SGHAT and CDR2 FQNNGV come from the germline V gene. The CDR3 consists of 15 residues.

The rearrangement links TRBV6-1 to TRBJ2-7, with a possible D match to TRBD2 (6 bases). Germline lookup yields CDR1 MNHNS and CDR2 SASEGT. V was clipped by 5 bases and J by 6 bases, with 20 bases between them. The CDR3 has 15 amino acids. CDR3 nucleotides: TGTGCCAGCAGTAGCCGGGACTTGGCCGGCATCGAGCAGTACTTC. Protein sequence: CASSSRDLAGIEQYF.

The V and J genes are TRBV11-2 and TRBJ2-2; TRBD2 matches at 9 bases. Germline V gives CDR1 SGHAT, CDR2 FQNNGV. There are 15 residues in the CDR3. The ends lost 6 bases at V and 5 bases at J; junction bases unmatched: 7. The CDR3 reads CASRPGLAGTGELFF. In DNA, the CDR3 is TGTGCCAGCAGACCGGGGCTAGCGGGGACCGGGGAGCTGTTTTTT.

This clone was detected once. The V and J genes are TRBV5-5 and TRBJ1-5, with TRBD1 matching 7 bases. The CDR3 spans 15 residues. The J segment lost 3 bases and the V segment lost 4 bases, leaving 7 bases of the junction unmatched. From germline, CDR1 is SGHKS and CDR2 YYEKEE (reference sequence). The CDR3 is CASSRQGQDNQPQHF. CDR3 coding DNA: TGTGCCAGCAGCCGACAGGGTCAAGACAATCAGCCCCAGCATTTT.

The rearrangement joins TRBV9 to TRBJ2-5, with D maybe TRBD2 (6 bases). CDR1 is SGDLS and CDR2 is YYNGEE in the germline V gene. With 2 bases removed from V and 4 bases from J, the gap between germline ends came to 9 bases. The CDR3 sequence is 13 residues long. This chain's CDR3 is CASSVGGGETQYF. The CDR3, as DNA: TGTGCCAGCAGCGTCGGGGGAGGAGAGACCCAGTACTTC.

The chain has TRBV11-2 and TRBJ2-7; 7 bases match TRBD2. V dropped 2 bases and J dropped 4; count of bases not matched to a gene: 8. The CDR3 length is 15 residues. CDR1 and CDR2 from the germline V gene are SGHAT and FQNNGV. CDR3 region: CASSLRWEGLYEQYF. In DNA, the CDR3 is TGTGCCAGCAGCTTAAGGTGGGAGGGCTTGTACGAGCAGTACTTC.

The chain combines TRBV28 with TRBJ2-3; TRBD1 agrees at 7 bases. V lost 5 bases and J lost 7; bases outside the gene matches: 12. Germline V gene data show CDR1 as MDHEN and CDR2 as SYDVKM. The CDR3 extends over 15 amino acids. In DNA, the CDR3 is TGTGCCAGCAGTCCTCCGGGACAGATGGTTCATACGCAGTATTTT. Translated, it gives CASSPPGQMVHTQYF. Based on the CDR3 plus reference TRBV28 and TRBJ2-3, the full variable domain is DVKVTQSSRYLVKRTGEKVFLECVQDMDHENMFWYRQDPGLGLRLIYFSYDVKMKEKGDIPEGYSVSREKKERFSLILESASTNQTSMYLCASSPPGQMVHTQYFGPGTRLTVL.

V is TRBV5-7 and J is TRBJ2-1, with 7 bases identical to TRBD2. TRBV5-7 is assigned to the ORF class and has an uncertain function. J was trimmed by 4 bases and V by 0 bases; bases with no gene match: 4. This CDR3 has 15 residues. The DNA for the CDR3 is TGTGCCAGCAGCTTGGTGAGCGGGGATTACAATGAGCAGTTCTTC. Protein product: CASSLVSGDYNEQFF.

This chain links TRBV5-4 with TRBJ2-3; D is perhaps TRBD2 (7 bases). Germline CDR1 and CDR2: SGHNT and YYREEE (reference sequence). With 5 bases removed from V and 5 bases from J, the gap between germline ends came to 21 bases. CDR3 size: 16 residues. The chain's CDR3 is CASSTVGGGLGDTQYF. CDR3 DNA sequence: TGTGCCAGCAGTACTGTTGGGGGGGGGCTTGGAGATACGCAGTATTTT.

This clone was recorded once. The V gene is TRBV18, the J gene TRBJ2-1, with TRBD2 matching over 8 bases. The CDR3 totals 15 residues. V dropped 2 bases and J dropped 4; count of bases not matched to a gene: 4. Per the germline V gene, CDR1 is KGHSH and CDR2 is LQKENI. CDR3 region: CASSPIAGIYNEQFF. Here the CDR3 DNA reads TGTGCCAGCTCACCAATAGCGGGGATATACAATGAGCAGTTCTTC.

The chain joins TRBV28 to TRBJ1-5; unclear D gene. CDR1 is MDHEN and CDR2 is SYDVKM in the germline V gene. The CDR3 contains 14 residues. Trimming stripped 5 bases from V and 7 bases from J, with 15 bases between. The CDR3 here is CASSPNHGTQPQHF. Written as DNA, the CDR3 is TGTGCCAGCAGTCCAAACCACGGTACGCAGCCCCAGCATTTT.

CDR3 nucleotide sequence: TGCAGCGTTGAAGACGGTAACTATGGCTACACCTTC. Protein: CSVEDGNYGYTF. The chain recombines TRBV29-1 with TRBJ1-2; no definite D call. Trimming took 0 bases from V and 1 from J, leaving 3 bases between them. CDR1 SQVTM and CDR2 ANQGSEA come from the germline V gene. The CDR3 contains 12 residues.

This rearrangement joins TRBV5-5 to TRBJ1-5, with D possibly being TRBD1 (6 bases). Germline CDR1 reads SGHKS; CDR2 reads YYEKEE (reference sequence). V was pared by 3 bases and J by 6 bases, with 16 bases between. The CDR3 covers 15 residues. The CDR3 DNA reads TGTGCCAGCAGCTCTGCAACAGGGAATCTTCAGCCCCAGCATTTT. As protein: CASSSATGNLQPQHF.

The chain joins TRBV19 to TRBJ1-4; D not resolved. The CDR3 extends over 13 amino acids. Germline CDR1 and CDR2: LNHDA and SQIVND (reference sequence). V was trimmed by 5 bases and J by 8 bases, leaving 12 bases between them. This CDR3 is CASSPLGGEKLFF. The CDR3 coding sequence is TGTGCCAGTAGTCCCCTCGGCGGCGAAAAACTGTTTTTT. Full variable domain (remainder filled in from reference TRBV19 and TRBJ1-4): DGGITQSPKYLFRKEGQNVTLSCEQNLNHDAMYWYRQDPGQGLRLIYYSQIVNDFQKGDIAEGYSVSREKKESFPLTVTSAQKNPTAFYLCASSPLGGEKLFFGSGTQLSVL.

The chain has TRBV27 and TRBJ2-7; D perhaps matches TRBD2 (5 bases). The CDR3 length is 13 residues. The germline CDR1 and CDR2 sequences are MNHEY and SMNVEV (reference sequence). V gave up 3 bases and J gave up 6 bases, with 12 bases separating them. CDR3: CASSFILESEQYF. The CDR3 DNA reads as TGTGCCAGCAGTTTCATACTAGAGAGCGAGCAGTACTTC.

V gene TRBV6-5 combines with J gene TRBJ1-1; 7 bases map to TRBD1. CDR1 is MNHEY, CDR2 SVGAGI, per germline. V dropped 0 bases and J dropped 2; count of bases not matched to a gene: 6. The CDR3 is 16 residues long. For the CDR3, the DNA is TGTGCCAGCAGTTACTCGAGAAGACAGGGCAACACTGAAGCTTTCTTT. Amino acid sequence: CASSYSRRQGNTEAFF.